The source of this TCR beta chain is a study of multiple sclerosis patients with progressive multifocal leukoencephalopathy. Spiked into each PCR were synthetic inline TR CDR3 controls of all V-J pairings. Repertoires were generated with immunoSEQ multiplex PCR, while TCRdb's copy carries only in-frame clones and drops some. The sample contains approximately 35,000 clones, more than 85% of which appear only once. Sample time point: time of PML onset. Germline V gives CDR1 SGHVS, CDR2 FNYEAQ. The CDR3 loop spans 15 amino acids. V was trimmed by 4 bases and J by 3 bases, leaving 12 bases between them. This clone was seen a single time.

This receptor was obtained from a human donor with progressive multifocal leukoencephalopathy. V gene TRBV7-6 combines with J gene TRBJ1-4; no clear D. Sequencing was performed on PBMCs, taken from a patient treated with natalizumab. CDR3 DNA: TGTGCCAGCAGCTCCCGGCTAACTCCTAATGAAAAACTGTTTTTT. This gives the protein CASSSRLTPNEKLFF.